This T cell receptor beta chain is from a study of OX40 agonist ivuxolimab in advanced cancers. Study-level information: Prior checkpoint blockade (anti-PD-1, anti-PD-L1 or anti-CTLA-4) was permitted; about 40% had it.

Here immunoSEQ multiplex PCR was the method, and the copy in TCRdb shows in-frame clones only, minus some. The sample consists of over 50,000 clones, approximately 91% of them appearing once. The study's findings and limits: The study observed clonal expansion of CD4+ and CD8+ blood T cells by week 6 at 0.1 to 3.0 mg/kg. More expanded clones were found, on average, in CD8+ than in CD4+ T cells.

Concerning this clone: Its specificity is unknown.

J lost 6 bases, V lost 10 bases, and 11 bases had no gene match. This CDR3 contains 14 residues. Germline V CDR1 and CDR2: MDHEN, SYDVKM. With autoimmune disease history or systemic immunosuppression, patients were excluded. The sequencing here drew on CD4+ or CD8+ T cells sorted from blood, taken in a trial of the OX40 agonist ivuxolimab. This TCR derives from an adult with an advanced solid tumor such as melanoma, head and neck, liver or kidney cancer. V gene TRBV28 combines with J gene TRBJ1-4; 7 bases fit TRBD1. The CDR3 loop is CATTPTGKDEKLFF. In DNA form, the CDR3 reads TGTGCCACAACCCCGACAGGGAAGGATGAAAAACTGTTTTTT.